This T cell receptor (beta chain) originates from a study of cytomegalovirus exposure and HLA in healthy donors. Study information: The study's early data release held some 85 million unique TCRs from HLA-typed donors. The Caucasian-associated ancestry cluster held roughly 78% of approximately 400 genotyped donors.

The CDR3 sequence is 14 residues long. The germline gives CDR1 SGDLS, CDR2 YYNGEE. V was pared by 0 bases and J by 4 bases, with 7 bases between. For this clone: Its antigen is currently unknown.

Vbeta (60) and Jbeta (13) primers were used in the PCR. TCRdb's copy holds only in-frame clones and misses some; the assay was immunoSEQ multiplex PCR. Here the sample spans roughly 150,000 clones, around 75% being singletons. Whole-study findings and limits: The study designated fewer than 200 TCR beta chains cytomegalovirus-associated. Several of the most significant clusters appeared linked to common viral pathogens, based on a later analysis.

Material for sequencing was PBMCs. This chain uses TRBV9 with TRBJ2-2; D call uncertain. The sequence was collected from a male donor in good health and CMV-seronegative. The CDR3 spells CASSVVESTGELFF. DNA for the CDR3: TGTGCCAGCAGCGTAGTAGAGTCCACCGGGGAGCTGTTTTTT.